The 27 T cell receptor beta chains given below trace back to one sample, sequenced in a study of graft-versus-host responses after intestinal transplantation. Assay used: immunoSEQ multiplex PCR; TCRdb lists only in-frame clones, some missing. The sample yields about 92,000 clones, 75% to 95% seen once. Their target antigens are unknown. This material consisted of unstimulated CD8+ T cells sorted from spleen or lymph node cells, taken before intestinal transplant. The receptor set was obtained from a human donor who received an intestinal transplant.

V gene TRBV7-3 combines with J gene TRBJ2-3, with 9 bases matching TRBD2. Trimming removed 5 bases from V and 0 bases from J; junction bases left unmatched: 3. The CDR3 runs 15 residues. Germline CDR1 reads SGHTA; CDR2 reads FQGTGA. CDR3 loop: CASSESGGSTDTQYF. The CDR3 coding sequence is TGTGCCAGCAGCGAGAGCGGGGGGAGCACAGATACGCAGTATTTT.

The chain has TRBV27 and TRBJ1-6; D not resolved. CDR3 length: 18 amino acids. Trimming took off 5 bases at V and 0 bases at J, with 17 bases between the two ends. Per the germline V gene, CDR1 is MNHEY and CDR2 is SMNVEV (reference sequence). This CDR3 is CASSTSPLESSYNSPLHF. CDR3 DNA: TGTGCCAGCAGTACGAGTCCCCTAGAGAGCTCCTATAATTCACCCCTCCACTTT.

The CDR3 protein is CASSAGWSQPQHF. In nucleotides, the CDR3 is TGTGCCAGCAGTGCAGGGTGGAGTCAGCCCCAGCATTTT. The rearrangement joins TRBV6-6 to TRBJ1-5; a possible D gene is TRBD1 (5 bases). Germline V gives CDR1 MNHNY, CDR2 SVGAGI (reference sequence). The CDR3 sequence is 13 residues long. V was pared by 5 bases and J by 6 bases, with 11 bases between.

The V and J genes are TRBV13 and TRBJ2-3; a weak D match, TRBD2 (6 bases). There are 18 residues in the CDR3. Trimming removed 3 bases from V and 4 bases from J, with 23 bases in between. Germline CDR1 reads PRHDT; CDR2 reads FYEKMQ (reference sequence). In DNA, the CDR3 is TGTGCCAGCAGCTTTAGCCCGAGTGGGCTAGCTAGCGCAGATACGCAGTATTTT. It is translated as CASSFSPSGLASADTQYF. Together with reference TRBV13 and TRBJ2-3, the CDR3 gives the full variable domain: AAGVIQSPRHLIKEKRETATLKCYPIPRHDTVYWYQQGPGQDPQFLISFYEKMQSDKGSIPDRFSAQQFSDYHSELNMSSLELGDSALYFCASSFSPSGLASADTQYFGPGTRLTVL.

The chain recombines TRBV5-4 with TRBJ2-1; 7 nucleotides align to TRBD2. This CDR3 is 15 amino acids long. The V and J ends lost 4 bases and 0 bases, in that order; junction bases with no gene match: 4. CDR1 SGHNT and CDR2 YYREEE come from the germline V gene (reference sequence). The CDR3 protein is CASSGTSDSYNEQFF. The DNA for the CDR3 is TGTGCCAGCAGCGGAACTAGCGACTCCTACAATGAGCAGTTCTTC.

The CDR3 here is CASSDATGTYEQYF. The DNA for the CDR3 is TGCGCCAGCAGCGATGCGACTGGCACCTACGAGCAGTACTTC. The gene calls are TRBV5-1 and TRBJ2-7; the D is unclear. Germline-derived CDR1 and CDR2 are SGHRS and YFSETQ. Trimming removed 4 bases at V and 2 bases at J, with 13 bases between. This CDR3 contains 14 residues.

The chain joins TRBV5-1 to TRBJ2-2; D call uncertain. In germline, CDR1 is SGHRS, CDR2 YFSETQ. The germline V and J ends were trimmed by 0 bases and 9 bases, with 12 bases remaining between them. This CDR3 has 14 residues. CDR3 in amino acids: CASSLAVLPRELFF. DNA of the CDR3: TGCGCCAGCAGCTTGGCGGTACTACCCCGGGAGCTGTTTTTT. Combining the CDR3 with reference TRBV5-1 and TRBJ2-2 gives the whole variable domain KAGVTQTPRYLIKTRGQQVTLSCSPISGHRSVSWYQQTPGQGLQFLFEYFSETQRNKGNFPGRFSGRQFSNSRSEMNVSTLELGDSALYLCASSLAVLPRELFFGEGSRLTVL.

The chain combines TRBV28 with TRBJ2-3; 11 bases align to TRBD2. Germline V gene data show CDR1 as MDHEN and CDR2 as SYDVKM. Trimming took 6 bases from V and 1 from J; bases not matched to a gene: 3. The CDR3 contains 15 residues. CDR3 loop: CASSLTSGGTDTQYF. CDR3 DNA: TGTGCCAGCAGCTTGACTAGCGGGGGCACAGATACGCAGTATTTT.

In this sample, this clone turned up once. This chain connects TRBV6-6 to TRBJ2-2; TRBD1 matches at 7 bases. The CDR3 has 14 residues. The germline V gene encodes CDR1 MNHNY and CDR2 SVGAGI (reference sequence). V lost 8 bases to trimming and J lost 5 bases; unmatched junction nucleotides: 8. CDR3 residues: CASVGTDYTGELFF. In nucleotides, the CDR3 is TGTGCCAGCGTAGGGACAGATTATACCGGGGAGCTGTTTTTT.

The chain employs TRBV6-5 and TRBJ2-1, with D tentatively TRBD1 or TRBD2 (5 bases each). Trimming removed 6 bases at V and 10 bases at J, with 19 bases between. The V gene's germline CDR1 is MNHEY and CDR2 SVGAGI. This CDR3 comprises 14 residues. In nucleotides, the CDR3 is TGTGCCAGCAGCAACTCGGGACCCGTAATGGAGCAGTTCTTC. This codes for CASSNSGPVMEQFF.

This clone showed up just once. The CDR3 bases are TGTGCCAGCAGTTTCTCTTTGTCGGACTATGGCTACACCTTC. Translated: CASSFSLSDYGYTF. This chain links TRBV27 with TRBJ1-2; no definite D call. The CDR3 sequence is 14 residues long. CDR1 is MNHEY, CDR2 SMNVEV, per germline (reference sequence). V gave up 3 bases and J gave up 3 bases, with 11 bases separating them.

The genes are TRBV9 and TRBJ2-1; D might be TRBD1 or TRBD2, each matching 5 bases. This CDR3 comprises 14 residues. Germline-derived CDR1 and CDR2 are SGDLS and YYNGEE. V gave up 3 bases and J gave up 6 bases, with 13 bases separating them. CDR3 nucleotides: TGTGCCAGCAGCGCCTCCGGGACCCTCAATGAGCAGTTCTTC. Protein: CASSASGTLNEQFF.

The V gene is TRBV14, the J gene TRBJ1-1; perhaps TRBD1 as D (5 bases). V lost 0 bases to trimming and J lost 1 base, with 15 bases between them. The CDR3 runs to 17 residues. Germline values: CDR1 SGHDN, CDR2 FVKESK. The CDR3 loop is CASSQESAGRRNTEAFF. The CDR3 DNA reads as TGTGCCAGCAGCCAAGAAAGTGCAGGGAGGAGGAACACTGAAGCTTTCTTT. Full variable domain (missing parts from reference TRBV14 and TRBJ1-1): EAGVTQFPSHSVIEKGQTVTLRCDPISGHDNLYWYRRVMGKEIKFLLHFVKESKQDESGMPNNRFLAERTGGTYSTLKVQPAELEDSGVYFCASSQESAGRRNTEAFFGQGTRLTVV.

The chain combines TRBV5-6 with TRBJ2-5; D may correspond to TRBD1 or TRBD2 (5 bases each). The CDR3 sequence is 13 residues long. With 6 bases removed from V and 1 base from J, the gap between germline ends came to 10 bases. CDR1 and CDR2 (germline): SGHDT, YYEEEE. CDR3 loop: CASTGTVQETQYF. In DNA, the CDR3 is TGTGCCAGCACCGGGACGGTCCAAGAGACCCAGTACTTC.

This chain connects TRBV13 to TRBJ2-1; TRBD2 might be the D (5 bases). This CDR3 comprises 14 residues. The germline V gene encodes CDR1 PRHDT and CDR2 FYEKMQ (reference sequence). V was pared by 2 bases and J by 2 bases, with 7 bases between. Written as DNA, the CDR3 is TGTGCCAGCAGCTTACGGGATACCTACAATGAGCAGTTCTTC. This sequence encodes CASSLRDTYNEQFF.

This rearrangement joins TRBV6-5 to TRBJ1-1; D is perhaps TRBD1 (5 bases). Germline CDR1 is MNHEY and CDR2 is SVGAGI. The CDR3 is 12 amino acids. Between the trimmed V and J ends, which lost 6 bases and 11 bases, there was a span of 16 bases. Written as DNA, the CDR3 is TGTGCCAGCAGCCCGAGAGGGGTAGAGGCTTTCTTT. Protein: CASSPRGVEAFF.

The rearrangement joins TRBV2 to TRBJ2-3; the D call may be TRBD1 or TRBD2 (5 bases each). CDR3 length: 12 amino acids. Germline V gene data show CDR1 as SNHLY and CDR2 as FYNNEI. V dropped 9 bases and J dropped 2 bases, with 9 bases sitting between them. The CDR3 here is CARGVATDTQYF. DNA for the CDR3: TGTGCCAGGGGGGTTGCCACAGATACGCAGTATTTT. Together with reference TRBV2 and TRBJ2-3, the CDR3 gives the full variable domain: EPEVTQTPSHQVTQMGQEVILRCVPISNHLYFYWYRQILGQKVEFLVSFYNNEISEKSEIFDDQFSVERPDGSNFTLKIRSTKLEDSAMYFCARGVATDTQYFGPGTRLTVL.

The chain uses TRBV27 and TRBJ2-1; D unresolved. This CDR3 contains 13 residues. Trimming took 4 bases from V and 0 from J, leaving 4 bases between them. Germline-derived CDR1 and CDR2 are MNHEY and SMNVEV (reference sequence). The CDR3 nucleotides are TGTGCCAGCAGTTCCCGCTCCTACAATGAGCAGTTCTTC. This encodes CASSSRSYNEQFF.

This sequence joins TRBV10-3 and TRBJ2-7, with 7 bases fitting TRBD1. Looked up from germline, CDR1 is ENHRY and CDR2 is SYGVKD. V dropped 4 bases and J dropped 0; count of bases not matched to a gene: 6. The CDR3 contains 15 residues. In DNA, the CDR3 is TGTGCCATCAGTGTTACAGGGGAATCCTCCTACGAGCAGTACTTC. Translated: CAISVTGESSYEQYF.

The rearrangement uses TRBV5-1 and TRBJ2-3; D gene uncertain. CDR1 is SGHRS and CDR2 is YFSETQ in the germline V gene. V was shortened by 2 bases and J by 2 bases, with 6 bases between the two germline ends. The CDR3 covers 13 residues. The CDR3 nucleotides are TGCGCCAGCAGCTTTCGCTTCACAGATACGCAGTATTTT. Its protein is CASSFRFTDTQYF.

The CDR3 DNA reads TGTGCCAGCAGCTTAGATCGTAGGCAGACCACTGAAGCTTTCTTT. Translation gives CASSLDRRQTTEAFF. This chain joins TRBV7-9 and TRBJ1-1; D unclear. V was pared by 1 base and J by 4 bases, with 13 bases between. Germline V gives CDR1 SEHNR, CDR2 FQNEAQ (reference sequence). This CDR3 has 15 amino acids.

The chain is built from TRBV30 and TRBJ1-5; D unclear. The CDR3 runs to 17 residues. CDR1 is GTSNPN, CDR2 SVGIG, per germline (reference sequence). V shed 2 bases and J shed 0 bases, with 17 bases lying between them. CDR3 sequence (DNA): TGTGCCTGGAGTAAAGGAGAAGGCTTCGGTAGCAATCAGCCCCAGCATTTT. Translated: CAWSKGEGFGSNQPQHF.

The rearrangement uses TRBV7-9 and TRBJ1-2; D gene ambiguous. Between the trimmed V and J ends, which lost 1 base and 4 bases, there was a span of 7 bases. This CDR3 comprises 13 residues. The V gene's germline CDR1 is SEHNR and CDR2 FQNEAQ (reference sequence). The chain's CDR3 is CASSLGSGYGYTF. For the CDR3, the DNA is TGTGCCAGCAGCTTAGGGTCCGGCTATGGCTACACCTTC.

The chain is built from TRBV6-5 and TRBJ2-3, with 7 bases fitting TRBD1. CDR1 and CDR2 from the germline V gene are MNHEY and SVGAGI. Losses at the gene ends were 7 bases for V and 3 bases for J; bases not matched to a gene: 7. This CDR3 is built from 14 residues. In nucleotides, the CDR3 is TGTGCCAGCAAAACAGGGGATATTACAGATACGCAGTATTTT. Its translation: CASKTGDITDTQYF.

The V call is TRBV9, the J call TRBJ2-1, with D tentatively TRBD2 (5 bases). Germline V gene data show CDR1 as SGDLS and CDR2 as YYNGEE. This CDR3 is built from 14 residues. The V and J ends lost 4 bases and 4 bases respectively, with 12 bases between them. The CDR3 sequence: CASSPREGYNEQFF. The CDR3, as DNA: TGTGCCAGCAGCCCCCGCGAGGGTTACAATGAGCAGTTCTTC.

V gene TRBV30 combines with J gene TRBJ2-7; D may be TRBD1 or TRBD2 (5 bases each). The germline V and J ends were trimmed by 1 base and 3 bases, with 16 bases remaining between them. Germline loops: CDR1 GTSNPN, CDR2 SVGIG (reference sequence). CDR3 size: 15 residues. DNA of the CDR3: TGTGCCTGGAGTGGGGGGACGAATTATCGCTACGAGCAGTACTTC. Protein: CAWSGGTNYRYEQYF.

The V gene is TRBV4-1, the J gene TRBJ1-5, with 8 bases matching TRBD1. Germline assignment: CDR1 MGHRA and CDR2 YSYEKL. This CDR3 has 16 amino acids. The ends lost 2 bases at V and 6 bases at J; junction bases unmatched: 9. The CDR3 spells CASSQLDRGVGQPQHF. Here the CDR3 DNA reads TGCGCCAGCAGCCAACTAGACAGGGGAGTGGGTCAGCCCCAGCATTTT.